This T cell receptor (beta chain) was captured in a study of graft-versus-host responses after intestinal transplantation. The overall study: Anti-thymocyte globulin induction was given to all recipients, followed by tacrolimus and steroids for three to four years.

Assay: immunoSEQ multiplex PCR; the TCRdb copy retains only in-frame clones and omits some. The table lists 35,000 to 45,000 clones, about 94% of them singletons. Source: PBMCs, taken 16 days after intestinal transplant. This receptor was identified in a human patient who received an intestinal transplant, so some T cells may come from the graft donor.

CDR3 coding DNA: TGTGCCAGCAGTTCCTTAAGTGGTGGTGGTTCCTACGAGCAGTACTTC. Protein sequence: CASSSLSGGGSYEQYF. The V and J genes are TRBV6-5 and TRBJ2-7; D is ambiguous. The CDR3 has 16 residues. Germline CDR1 MNHEY, CDR2 SVGAGI. V shed 4 bases and J shed 1 base, with 17 bases lying between them.